The source of this T cell receptor (beta chain) is a study of blood T cell repertoires in COVID-19. The wider study: COVID-19 samples collected from the United States, Italy and Spain covered acute and convalescent phases. Sources were T cells, B-cell-depleted T cells, or PBMCs; the material itself was cDNA or gDNA.

CDR3 length: 13 amino acids. CDR1 SEHNR and CDR2 FQNEAQ come from the germline V gene (reference sequence). V lost 5 bases to trimming and J lost 5 bases, with 12 bases between them. The authors' processing: Reference gene primer amplification gave estimated nucleated cell counts. Here immunoSEQ multiplex PCR was the method, and the copy in TCRdb shows in-frame clones only, minus some. The V and J calls and clone size come from that table; D and trimming were worked out from the DNA. The sample has fewer than 150,000 clones, about 83% seen once; the top ten hold approximately 4.2%. The clonotype was recovered from a woman aged 40-49 years with acute or convalescent COVID-19. The chain links TRBV7-9 to TRBJ1-1; D unresolved. Sample: peripheral blood. The CDR3, as DNA: TGTGCCAGCAGCCCAGTCTACAGTACTGAAGCTTTCTTT. This codes for CASSPVYSTEAFF. Using reference TRBV7-9 and TRBJ1-1 for the parts outside the CDR3, the full variable domain is DTGVSQNPRHKITKRGQNVTFRCDPISEHNRLYWYRQTLGQGPEFLTYFQNEAQLEKSRLLSDRFSAERPKGSFSTLEIQRTEQGDSAMYLCASSPVYSTEAFFGQGTRLTVV.